This T cell receptor (beta chain) was sequenced in a study of blood T cell repertoires in COVID-19. The overall study: The United States, Italy and Spain were the sources of the acute and convalescent COVID-19 samples. Sample material is recorded as cDNA or gDNA derived from T cells, B-cell-depleted T cells, or PBMCs.

In the original workflow: Reference gene primer amplification gave estimated nucleated cell counts. Profiled with immunoSEQ multiplex PCR; TCRdb holds only in-frame clones, not every one. That table is the source of V, J and clone size, and D and trimming were worked out from the DNA. The data show about 230,000 clones, 83% seen once. Trimming at V came to 4 bases and at J to 6 bases, leaving 8 bases not matched to a gene. The CDR3 has 14 amino acids. Germline lookup yields CDR1 LGHNA and CDR2 YNFKEQ. The chain is built from TRBV4-2 and TRBJ1-1; 7 bases align to TRBD1. This TCR came from a woman in her 70s with active or convalescent COVID-19. The material sequenced was peripheral blood. The DNA of the CDR3 is TGTGCCAGCAGCCGACAAACAGGGGAGCCTGAAGCTTTCTTT. Its translation: CASSRQTGEPEAFF.